This record concerns one T cell receptor beta chain sequence. This CDR3 spans 15 amino acids. Germline CDR1 is MNHEY and CDR2 is SMNVEV (reference sequence). V was cut by 3 bases and J by 4 bases, with 13 bases left in between. The sample comes from a study of radiotherapy plus CTLA-4 blockade in lung cancer. Focal radiation was given together with CTLA-4 blockade (ipilimumab) to patients with chemo-refractory metastatic non-small-cell lung cancer. Sequencing was performed with immunoSEQ multiplex PCR; in TCRdb, only in-frame clones are kept and a portion is missing. Among 65,000 to 100,000 clones, roughly four fifths were seen once, and the ten largest hold 0.75% to 0.85%.

The source material was peripheral blood, sampled from a patient treated with radiotherapy plus ipilimumab. The receptor's source is a human donor with non-small cell lung cancer who had stable disease on radiotherapy plus ipilimumab. The chain links TRBV27 to TRBJ1-5; tentatively, D is TRBD1 (5 bases). DNA of the CDR3: TGTGCCAGCAGTTTTGGGGCAGTAGGGAATCAGCCCCAGCATTTT. Protein product: CASSFGAVGNQPQHF.